One sample yielded the 26 T cell receptor beta chains listed below, sequenced in a study of identical twins. TCRdb ran MiXCR on the 5' RACE reads and lists one entry per CDR3 protein. The sample carries about 210,000 distinct CDR3 sequences, roughly 10% recorded once. Sequenced material: memory (CD45RO+) T cells sorted from blood. The receptors here all came from a woman between 18 and 30 years old in good health.

J is TRBJ1-2 and V is TRBV2; 8 bases align to TRBD1. V was pared by 7 bases and J by 1 base, with 5 bases of the junction left unmatched. The CDR3 extends over 14 amino acids. From germline, CDR1 is SNHLY and CDR2 FYNNEI. The CDR3 nucleotides are TGTGCCAGCACCCCGACAGGGGATAACTATGGCTACACCTTC. This encodes CASTPTGDNYGYTF. The full variable domain, in which reference TRBV2 and TRBJ1-2 provide the parts outside the CDR3, is EPEVTQTPSHQVTQMGQEVILRCVPISNHLYFYWYRQILGQKVEFLVSFYNNEISEKSEIFDDQFSVERPDGSNFTLKIRSTKLEDSAMYFCASTPTGDNYGYTFGSGTRLTVV.

The rearrangement links TRBV12-3 or TRBV12-4 to TRBJ2-1; 11 bases align to TRBD2. This CDR3 comprises 18 residues. Trimming at V came to 8 bases and at J to 4 bases, leaving 16 bases not matched to a gene. The CDR3 DNA reads TGTGCCAGCGGAAAGGTAGCGGGAGGGAATTCGGGGTACAATGAGCAGTTCTTC. This encodes CASGKVAGGNSGYNEQFF.

The V call is TRBV12-3 or TRBV12-4, the J call TRBJ2-6, with no clear D. Trimming took off 6 bases at V and 1 base at J, with 7 bases between the two ends. The CDR3 length is 14 residues. CDR3 loop: CASSPVSGANVLTF. As DNA, the CDR3 is TGTGCCAGCAGCCCCGTGTCTGGGGCCAACGTCCTGACTTTC.

The table lists this clonotype with many counts. This chain connects TRBV24-1 to TRBJ2-5, with D perhaps TRBD1 or TRBD2 (5 bases each). V was trimmed by 5 bases and J by 2 bases, leaving 11 bases between them. CDR1 is KGHDR and CDR2 is SFDVKD in the germline V gene. The CDR3 contains 14 residues. The CDR3 sequence: CATSAGRPQETQYF. Here the CDR3 DNA reads TGTGCCACCAGTGCGGGACGACCTCAAGAGACCCAGTACTTC.

The chain carries TRBV11-2 and TRBJ2-1; tentatively, D is TRBD2 (5 bases). Trimming stripped 2 bases from V and 3 bases from J, with 8 bases between. CDR3 length: 14 amino acids. The germline V gene encodes CDR1 SGHAT and CDR2 FQNNGV. The CDR3 reads CASSLLADYNEQFF. CDR3 DNA sequence: TGTGCCAGCAGCTTACTAGCCGACTACAATGAGCAGTTCTTC.

This clonotype was seen a handful of times. The genes are TRBV3-1 and TRBJ1-5; D gene ambiguous. Germline V gene data show CDR1 as LGHDT and CDR2 as YNNKEL (reference sequence). The CDR3 contains 15 residues. Trimming took 5 bases from V and 7 from J, leaving 18 bases between them. The CDR3, as DNA: TGTGCCAGCAGCGTCAGTGGAGGGATGAGCCAGCCCCAGCATTTT. Protein sequence: CASSVSGGMSQPQHF.

The V gene is TRBV7-8, the J gene TRBJ2-3; unclear D gene. The CDR3 has 13 amino acids. Trimming stripped 5 bases from V and 2 bases from J, with 8 bases between. Germline values: CDR1 SGHVS, CDR2 FQNEAQ. This CDR3 is CASSPFLTDTQYF. The DNA for the CDR3 is TGTGCCAGCAGCCCATTCCTCACAGATACGCAGTATTTT.

This clonotype came up a few times. The chain combines TRBV19 with TRBJ2-2; tentatively, D is TRBD2 (7 bases). V lost 6 bases, J lost 3 bases, and 17 bases lay in between. This CDR3 has 16 amino acids. Germline values: CDR1 LNHDA, CDR2 SQIVND (reference sequence). CDR3 bases: TGTGCCAGTAGGACCCTGGGAGGGGGAGACACCGGGGAGCTGTTTTTT. Encoded protein: CASRTLGGGDTGELFF.

This clonotype came up many times. V gene TRBV7-9 combines with J gene TRBJ2-7; the match to TRBD2 covers 11 bases. The CDR3 sequence is 16 residues long. The V and J ends lost 5 bases and 8 bases, in that order; junction bases with no gene match: 14. CDR1 is SEHNR, CDR2 FQNEAQ, per germline (reference sequence). The CDR3 loop is CASSTYRLAGIEKQYF. The CDR3 nucleotides are TGTGCCAGCAGCACCTACCGACTAGCGGGGATCGAGAAGCAGTACTTC.

The chain links TRBV7-2 to TRBJ2-2, with TRBD1 as a possible D gene (5 bases). This CDR3 has 15 residues. Deletions cut 5 bases from V and 0 bases from J, with 10 bases between. In germline, CDR1 is SGHTA, CDR2 FQGNSA. For the CDR3, the DNA is TGTGCCAGCAGCGGAGACAGCACGAACACCGGGGAGCTGTTTTTT. It is translated as CASSGDSTNTGELFF.

This clonotype was counted only a few times. V is TRBV5-1 and J is TRBJ2-2; 10 bases are a match to TRBD1. V trimming: 9 bases; J trimming: 8 bases; junction bases outside the gene matches: 22. The CDR3 spans 18 residues. The germline V gene encodes CDR1 SGHRS and CDR2 YFSETQ. CDR3 sequence (DNA): TGCGCCACCAACCACGGCTCCGGGACAGGGGATTTCATGGGGGAGCTGTTTTTT. This encodes CATNHGSGTGDFMGELFF.

The CDR3 region has the DNA TGCAGTGCTTACCGGGACAAGAGTCAGCAGTACTTC. Protein: CSAYRDKSQQYF. The rearrangement links TRBV20-1 to TRBJ2-7; maybe TRBD1 (6 bases). The CDR3 has 12 residues. Germline V gives CDR1 DFQATT, CDR2 SNEGSKA (reference sequence). Trimming took 5 bases from V and 8 from J, leaving 16 bases between them.

A few counts support this clonotype. This chain joins TRBV7-6 and TRBJ2-5; D call uncertain. Germline V gives CDR1 SGHVS, CDR2 FNYEAQ. The V gene lost 6 bases and the J gene lost 1 base, with 12 bases spanning the gap. The length of the CDR3 is 14 residues. The CDR3 here is CASSRGSTQETQYF. For the CDR3, the DNA is TGTGCCAGCAGTCGCGGATCTACCCAAGAGACCCAGTACTTC.

This sequence joins TRBV18 and TRBJ2-5, with D possibly called TRBD1 or TRBD2 (5 bases each). Germline V gene sequence: CDR1 KGHSH, CDR2 LQKENI. This CDR3 region has 13 residues. The germline V and J ends were trimmed by 0 bases and 7 bases, with 9 bases remaining between them. CDR3 amino acids: CASSPPRGRTQYF. CDR3 coding DNA: TGTGCCAGCTCACCACCGAGGGGAAGGACCCAGTACTTC.

This clonotype was found a few times. The CDR3 loop is CASSWSIGGGPPGANVLTF. CDR3 nucleotides: TGTGCCAGCAGTTGGAGCATTGGAGGGGGCCCCCCTGGGGCCAACGTCCTGACTTTC. This chain uses TRBV12-3 or TRBV12-4 with TRBJ2-6, with D maybe TRBD1 (7 bases). V gave up 4 bases and J gave up 2 bases, with 21 bases separating them. This CDR3 is built from 19 residues.

This rearrangement joins TRBV12-3 or TRBV12-4 to TRBJ1-2, with 8 positions matching TRBD1. This CDR3 has 14 amino acids. After removal of 6 bases from V and 3 bases from J, the junction contained 6 bases not matched to a gene. DNA for the CDR3: TGTGCCAGCAGCCGACAGGGGCAGGACTATGGCTACACCTTC. It codes for CASSRQGQDYGYTF.

The chain joins TRBV5-1 to TRBJ2-7, with D unclear. Trimming cost V 4 bases and J 2 bases, with 16 bases left between them. Germline CDR1 SGHRS, CDR2 YFSETQ. The CDR3 totals 15 residues. This CDR3 is CASSPAAQAPYEQYF. The CDR3 DNA is TGCGCCAGCAGCCCCGCGGCACAAGCTCCCTACGAGCAGTACTTC.

The chain is built from TRBV5-1 and TRBJ2-3, with TRBD2 identical over 9 bases. Germline CDR1 is SGHRS and CDR2 is YFSETQ. Trimming took 6 bases from V and 3 from J; bases not matched to a gene: 5. The CDR3 is 14 residues long. This CDR3 reads CASIPGLATDTQYF. In DNA form, the CDR3 reads TGCGCCAGCATCCCGGGACTAGCAACAGATACGCAGTATTTT.

The J gene is TRBJ2-1, the V gene TRBV7-3, with D tentatively TRBD2 (7 bases). CDR3 length: 16 amino acids. V shed 0 bases and J shed 0 bases, with 9 bases lying between them. The germline V gene encodes CDR1 SGHTA and CDR2 FQGTGA. The CDR3 DNA reads TGTGCCAGCAGCTTAACTGGGGGGGCCTCCTACAATGAGCAGTTCTTC. It specifies CASSLTGGASYNEQFF.

This clonotype was observed many times. The gene calls are TRBV6-1 and TRBJ2-5; the D gene could be TRBD1 or TRBD2 (6 bases each). In germline, CDR1 is MNHNS, CDR2 SASEGT. V lost 8 bases, J lost 1 base, and 14 bases lay in between. The CDR3 has 14 residues. The CDR3 reads CASLEGGGQETQYF. The CDR3 region has the DNA TGTGCCAGCCTTGAGGGGGGCGGCCAAGAGACCCAGTACTTC.

The chain recombines TRBV5-1 with TRBJ2-2; 7 nucleotides line up with TRBD1. The V gene's germline CDR1 is SGHRS and CDR2 YFSETQ. V was pared by 4 bases and J by 4 bases, with 10 bases of the junction left unmatched. The CDR3 has 16 residues. CDR3 in amino acids: CASSPARDSGTGELFF. The CDR3, as DNA: TGCGCCAGCAGCCCGGCCCGGGACAGCGGCACCGGGGAGCTGTTTTTT.

This clonotype was counted at least ten times. This chain connects TRBV20-1 to TRBJ2-1; 10 nucleotides agree with TRBD2. Germline-derived CDR1 and CDR2 are DFQATT and SNEGSKA (reference sequence). The junction had 9 bases not matched to a gene; V was cut back by 1 base and J by 9 bases. This CDR3 spans 15 amino acids. The CDR3 here is CSARGLAGAYFEQFF. The DNA of the CDR3 is TGCAGTGCTAGAGGGCTAGCGGGGGCCTATTTTGAGCAGTTCTTC.

This clonotype was counted a few times. The V and J genes are TRBV7-2 and TRBJ2-1; 9 nucleotides match TRBD2. Per germline, CDR1 SGHTA and CDR2 FQGNSA. V lost 7 bases to trimming and J lost 2 bases; unmatched junction nucleotides: 6. This CDR3 region has 15 residues. The CDR3 loop is CASTPASGAYNEQFF. The CDR3 nucleotides are TGTGCCAGCACCCCGGCTAGCGGGGCCTACAATGAGCAGTTCTTC.

This clonotype was counted ten times or more. This sequence joins TRBV12-3 or TRBV12-4 and TRBJ2-7; the D gene is possibly TRBD1 (6 bases). This CDR3 contains 12 residues. V was trimmed by 5 bases and J by 3 bases, leaving 8 bases between them. CDR3 nucleotides: TGTGCCAGCAGTACGGACAGCTACGAGCAGTACTTC. Translating it yields CASSTDSYEQYF.

The CDR3 region has the DNA TGTGCCAGCTCACCGGACAGGGGTGCTGAAGCTTTCTTT. Residues: CASSPDRGAEAFF. V gene TRBV18 combines with J gene TRBJ1-1, with 9 positions matching TRBD1. Germline V gives CDR1 KGHSH, CDR2 LQKENI. The junction had 2 bases not matched to a gene; V was cut back by 3 bases and J by 6 bases. This CDR3 comprises 13 residues.

This clonotype has more than one count but fewer than ten. The rearrangement links TRBV29-1 to TRBJ2-1, with 7 bases that match TRBD2. The CDR3 sequence is 12 residues long. Germline V CDR1 and CDR2: SQVTM, ANQGSEA. The V gene end was trimmed by 5 bases and the J gene end by 5 bases; junction bases not matched to a gene: 3. The CDR3 region has the DNA TGCAGCGTTTCGGGAGGTGACAATGAGCAGTTCTTC. Translated, it gives CSVSGGDNEQFF.